The clone carrying this T cell receptor beta chain is a singleton in its sample. This specimen belongs to a study of blood T cell repertoires in COVID-19. Germline CDR1 is MNHEY and CDR2 is SMNVEV (reference sequence). The V end lost 4 bases, the J end lost 0 bases, and 16 bases lay between the germline ends. The CDR3 is 17 residues long. Generated by immunoSEQ multiplex PCR, the TCRdb table keeps only in-frame clones and is missing some. The table has 200,000 to 250,000 clones, about 79% seen once. The sequence was collected from a human donor in a cohort sampled during active COVID-19. The gene calls are TRBV27 and TRBJ2-4, with D uncertain. The sample comprised peripheral blood. The CDR3 region is CASSYRLSSAAKNIQYF. In DNA form, the CDR3 reads TGTGCCAGCAGTTACCGACTTTCCTCGGCAGCCAAAAACATTCAGTACTTC.